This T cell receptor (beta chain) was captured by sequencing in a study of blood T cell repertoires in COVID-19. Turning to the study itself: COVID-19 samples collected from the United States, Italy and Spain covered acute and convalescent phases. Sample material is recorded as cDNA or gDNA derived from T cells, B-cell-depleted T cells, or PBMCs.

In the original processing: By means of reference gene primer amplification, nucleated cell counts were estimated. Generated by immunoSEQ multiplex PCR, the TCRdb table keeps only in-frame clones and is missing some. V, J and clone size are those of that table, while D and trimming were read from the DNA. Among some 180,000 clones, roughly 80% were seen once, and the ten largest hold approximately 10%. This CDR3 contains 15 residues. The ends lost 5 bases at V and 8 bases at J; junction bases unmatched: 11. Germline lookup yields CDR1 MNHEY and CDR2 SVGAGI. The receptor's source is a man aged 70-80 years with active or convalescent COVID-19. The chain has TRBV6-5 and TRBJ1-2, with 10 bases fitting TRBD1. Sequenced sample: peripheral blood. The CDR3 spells CASSKWTGGVEGYTF. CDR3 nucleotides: TGTGCCAGCAGTAAATGGACAGGGGGTGTGGAAGGCTACACCTTC.